The 22 T cell receptor beta chains in this list originate from one sample, sequenced in a study of T cells in Graves' hyperthyroidism and ophthalmopathy. RNA transcripts provided the source from which TCR beta CDR3 regions were amplified. Primed by the HTBI set, a first-round RT-PCR was run on the TCR CDR3. MiXCR was run by TCRdb on the multiplex PCR reads, yielding one entry per CDR3 protein. Among around 520,000 distinct CDR3 sequences listed, roughly a quarter were seen once. Sequenced material: blood. The origin of the receptors is a woman in her 30s with Graves' ophthalmopathy.

This clonotype was found many times. The gene calls are TRBV30 and TRBJ2-4; 8 bases are a match to TRBD1. CDR1 GTSNPN and CDR2 SVGIG come from the germline V gene (reference sequence). Losses at the gene ends were 3 bases for V and 8 bases for J; bases not matched to a gene: 12. The CDR3 loop spans 15 amino acids. CDR3 nucleotides: TGTGCCTGGAGCCTGACAGGGGAGCTGGCGGACATTCAGTACTTC. It translates to CAWSLTGELADIQYF.

V and J are TRBV6-1 and TRBJ1-5; no clear D. Germline V gene sequence: CDR1 MNHNS, CDR2 SASEGT. The CDR3 covers 16 residues. Trimming took off 7 bases at V and 2 bases at J, with 18 bases between the two ends. The DNA for the CDR3 is TGTGCCAGCAAGAGGTACCCGGGTGATGGCAATCAGCCCCAGCATTTT. This encodes CASKRYPGDGNQPQHF.

V is TRBV18 and J is TRBJ2-7; D may match TRBD1 or TRBD2 (5 bases each). The CDR3 covers 15 residues. Between the trimmed V and J ends, which lost 6 bases and 3 bases, there was a span of 18 bases. Germline CDR1 reads KGHSH; CDR2 reads LQKENI. The CDR3 DNA reads TGTGCCAGCTCCTCTGGTCGCTGGGACGTCTACGAGCAGTACTTC. It encodes CASSSGRWDVYEQYF.

This clonotype showed up many times. The chain carries TRBV25-1 and TRBJ2-7; tentative D call: TRBD1 (5 bases). The V gene's germline CDR1 is MGHDK and CDR2 SYGVNS. CDR3 size: 13 residues. With 6 bases removed from V and 2 bases from J, the gap between germline ends came to 11 bases. The CDR3 loop reads CASSVAGTYEQYF. In nucleotides, the CDR3 is TGTGCCAGCAGCGTAGCAGGGACCTACGAGCAGTACTTC.

The chain combines TRBV7-3 with TRBJ2-5, with 7 nucleotides matching TRBD2. This CDR3 comprises 15 residues. The V gene end was trimmed by 2 bases and the J gene end by 5 bases; junction bases not matched to a gene: 8. Germline-derived CDR1 and CDR2 are SGHTA and FQGTGA. CDR3 in amino acids: CASSLFPGGGETQYF. DNA of the CDR3: TGTGCCAGCAGCTTATTCCCGGGGGGTGGTGAGACCCAGTACTTC.

This clonotype showed up many times. This chain joins TRBV29-1 and TRBJ1-1, with D perhaps matching TRBD1 (5 bases). Trimming pared 1 base from V and 8 bases from J, leaving 11 bases between. The germline V gene encodes CDR1 SQVTM and CDR2 ANQGSEA. CDR3 size: 12 residues. The DNA of the CDR3 is TGCAGCGTTGAAGGGGGCGGTGAGGAAGCTTTCTTT. It codes for CSVEGGGEEAFF.

This clonotype was seen only a few times. The CDR3 DNA follows: TGTGCCAGCTCACCCACAACTTCTGGGGCCAACGTCCTGACTTTC. This codes for CASSPTTSGANVLTF. The chain couples TRBV18 to TRBJ2-6, with D unresolved. Germline assignment: CDR1 KGHSH and CDR2 LQKENI. V shed 3 bases and J shed 1 base, with 7 bases lying between them. The CDR3 length is 15 residues.

As for this clonotype: With a much larger clone just one base away, this may be a read error. This rearrangement joins TRBV2 to TRBJ1-5, with D unclear. From germline, CDR1 is SNHLY and CDR2 FYNNEI. The length of the CDR3 is 15 residues. The V end was cut by 1 base, the J end by 7 bases, with 14 bases between. The CDR3 bases are TGTGCCAGCAGTGAAGTACTCAGGCTTGAACAGCCCCAGCATTTT. This encodes CASSEVLRLEQPQHF.

This clonotype has a single count. The V gene is TRBV6-2 or TRBV6-3, the J gene TRBJ1-2; D ambiguous. Trimming took off 7 bases at V and 2 bases at J, with 8 bases between the two ends. CDR1 and CDR2 from the germline V gene are MNHEY and SVGEGT. The CDR3 totals 12 residues. CDR3 sequence (DNA): TGTGCCAGCACCGACAAAAACTATGGCTACACCTTC. This codes for CASTDKNYGYTF.

The rearrangement links TRBV12-3 or TRBV12-4 to TRBJ1-5; D not resolved. The V end was cut by 5 bases, the J end by 9 bases, with 14 bases between. The CDR3 is 13 amino acids. CDR3 region: CASSLTEVAPQHF. Here the CDR3 DNA reads TGTGCCAGCAGTCTCACGGAGGTTGCGCCCCAGCATTTT.

The chain uses TRBV27 and TRBJ1-5, with unresolved D. Germline loops: CDR1 MNHEY, CDR2 SMNVEV (reference sequence). This CDR3 comprises 14 residues. The V gene lost 5 bases and the J gene lost 1 base, with 9 bases spanning the gap. CDR3 bases: TGTGCCAGCAGTACCCATAGGAGCAATCAGCCCCAGCATTTT. It codes for CASSTHRSNQPQHF.

V gene TRBV7-9 combines with J gene TRBJ2-7; 7 nucleotides line up with TRBD2. V was pared by 5 bases and J by 5 bases, with 12 bases of the junction left unmatched. This CDR3 region has 15 residues. Germline V gene sequence: CDR1 SEHNR, CDR2 FQNEAQ (reference sequence). The CDR3: CASSPTSWASHEQYF. The CDR3 DNA sequence: TGTGCCAGCAGCCCGACTAGCTGGGCGTCCCACGAGCAGTACTTC.

This rearrangement joins TRBV28 to TRBJ1-6, with a tentative D call TRBD1 (6 bases). This CDR3 contains 13 residues. Per germline, CDR1 MDHEN and CDR2 SYDVKM. V gave up 6 bases and J gave up 8 bases, with 11 bases separating them. CDR3 sequence reads: CASRPGHYSPLHF. CDR3 nucleotides: TGTGCCAGCAGGCCGGGACACTATTCACCCCTCCACTTT.

About this clonotype: The DNA is left out, because the CDR3 cannot be placed on it with certainty; the CDR3 is given as TCRdb lists it. The rearrangement uses TRBV9 and TRBJ1-5; TRBD1 is taken as the D call from the table, unchecked against the DNA. With termini counted, the CDR3 has 15 amino acids. The germline CDR1 and CDR2 sequences are SGDLS and YYNGEE. The CDR3 region is CASSVGSGAGQPRHF.

Many counts were recorded for this clonotype. This chain uses TRBV29-1 with TRBJ2-5; 8 bases are a match to TRBD1. Trimming took 6 bases from V and 7 from J; bases not matched to a gene: 7. Germline V gives CDR1 SQVTM, CDR2 ANQGSEA. The CDR3 contains 12 residues. The CDR3 nucleotides read TGCAGCGTCCCGACAGGGGAAGCGACCCAGTACTTC. Translated, it gives CSVPTGEATQYF.

Only a few counts were recorded for this clonotype. This chain links TRBV20-1 with TRBJ1-5; tentatively, D is TRBD1 (5 bases). V was clipped by 5 bases and J by 7 bases, with 15 bases between them. CDR3 length equals 13 residues. Germline CDR1 reads DFQATT; CDR2 reads SNEGSKA (reference sequence). The CDR3 bases are TGCAGTGCTGGAAGGGGCCCGGAACAGCCCCAGCATTTT. It codes for CSAGRGPEQPQHF.

The chain joins TRBV15 to TRBJ2-7, with D hard to call. Looked up from germline, CDR1 is LNHNV and CDR2 is YYDKDF (reference sequence). V was trimmed by 6 bases and J by 4 bases, leaving 13 bases between them. This CDR3 is built from 13 residues. CDR3 nucleotide sequence: TGTGCCACCAGGCGACTGGGTACTTACGAGCAGTACTTC. Its translation is CATRRLGTYEQYF.

This chain connects TRBV3-1 to TRBJ1-1; D remains ambiguous. The germline CDR1 and CDR2 sequences are LGHDT and YNNKEL (reference sequence). The CDR3 totals 16 residues. Between the trimmed V and J ends, which lost 1 base and 2 bases, there was a span of 14 bases. CDR3 protein: CASSQGEGRGNTEAFF. DNA for the CDR3: TGTGCCAGCAGCCAAGGGGAGGGTCGGGGAAACACTGAAGCTTTCTTT. The variable domain in full, with the rest retrieved from reference TRBV3-1 and TRBJ1-1, is DTAVSQTPKYLVTQMGNDKSIKCEQNLGHDTMYWYKQDSKKFLKIMFSYNNKELIINETVPNRFSPKSPDKAHLNLHINSLELGDSAVYFCASSQGEGRGNTEAFFGQGTRLTVV.

This clonotype has ten or more counts. The CDR3 region has the DNA TGCAGTGCTAGAGTGCAAGGACAGGGTGACGGTCAGCCCCAGCATTTT. Amino acids: CSARVQGQGDGQPQHF. The genes are TRBV20-1 and TRBJ1-5, with 8 bases fitting TRBD1. Germline values: CDR1 DFQATT, CDR2 SNEGSKA (reference sequence). The junction had 11 bases not matched to a gene; V was cut back by 1 base and J by 6 bases. The CDR3 is made up of 16 amino acids.

The chain couples TRBV6-5 to TRBJ2-4, with D perhaps given as TRBD1 or TRBD2 (6 bases each). The CDR3 has 15 residues. In germline, CDR1 is MNHEY, CDR2 SVGAGI. V was trimmed by 4 bases and J by 8 bases, leaving 18 bases between them. The CDR3 region has the DNA TGTGCCAGCAGTTCCACTACAGGGCGCGGGGACATTCAGTACTTC. Amino acids: CASSSTTGRGDIQYF.

This clonotype was recorded many times. This chain links TRBV28 with TRBJ2-7; perhaps TRBD2 as D (6 bases). The CDR3 extends over 16 amino acids. Deletions cut 8 bases from V and 4 bases from J, with 24 bases between. Germline V gene data show CDR1 as MDHEN and CDR2 as SYDVKM. DNA of the CDR3: TGTGCCAGCCCATCCGGGGGTGGCGGTCTCCCTTACGAGCAGTACTTC. The encoded protein is CASPSGGGGLPYEQYF.

Only a few counts were recorded for this clonotype. The chain carries TRBV9 and TRBJ2-5; the D is unclear. This CDR3 has 15 amino acids. With 2 bases removed from V and 5 bases from J, the gap between germline ends came to 16 bases. CDR1 and CDR2 from the germline V gene are SGDLS and YYNGEE. CDR3 sequence (DNA): TGTGCCAGCAGCGTCCTCGCCGGAGTGGGGGAGACCCAGTACTTC. This translates into CASSVLAGVGETQYF.